The next 5 T cell receptor beta chains were all read from a single sample in a study of blood T cell repertoires in COVID-19. TCRdb's copy holds only in-frame clones and misses some; the assay was immunoSEQ multiplex PCR. Of 110,000 or so clones detected, about four fifths appear once; the ten largest clones hold around 8%. The specimen was peripheral blood. Receptor source: a woman between 35 and 50 years old with acute or convalescent COVID-19.

The chain combines TRBV3-1 (or the pseudogene TRBV3-2) with TRBJ1-5; 8 bases align to TRBD1. The CDR3 loop spans 14 amino acids. V lost 1 base to trimming and J lost 7 bases; unmatched junction nucleotides: 3. Per the germline V gene, CDR1 is LGHDT and CDR2 is YNNKEL (reference sequence). The CDR3 nucleotides read TGTGCCAGCAGCCAAGGACAGGGGCGGCAGCCCCAGCATTTT. Amino acid sequence: CASSQGQGRQPQHF.

V is TRBV27 and J is TRBJ2-2; D not certain. With 4 bases removed from V and 7 bases from J, the gap between germline ends came to 7 bases. The CDR3 has 12 amino acids. Germline V CDR1 and CDR2: MNHEY, SMNVEV (reference sequence). This chain's CDR3 is CASSSPGGELFF. CDR3 bases: TGTGCCAGCAGTTCCCCGGGCGGGGAGCTGTTTTTT.

Written as DNA, the CDR3 is TGTGCCAGCAGCCAATCCACGGGAGATACGCAGTATTTT. Encoded protein: CASSQSTGDTQYF. The V gene is TRBV6-5, the J gene TRBJ2-3; D is unresolved. This CDR3 is built from 13 residues. CDR1 and CDR2 (germline): MNHEY, SVGAGI. The V gene lost 6 bases and the J gene lost 5 bases, with 12 bases spanning the gap.

The chain uses TRBV11-2 and TRBJ2-2; TRBD2 matches 15 bases. V gave up 5 bases and J gave up 5 bases; unmatched junction bases: 6. The CDR3 consists of 17 residues. CDR1 SGHAT and CDR2 FQNNGV come from the germline V gene. CDR3 sequence reads: CASSPGLAGGSTGELFF. The CDR3 nucleotides are TGTGCCAGCAGCCCGGGACTAGCGGGGGGTTCGACCGGGGAGCTGTTTTTT. The variable domain in full, completed from reference TRBV11-2 and TRBJ2-2, reads EAGVAQSPRYKIIEKRQSVAFWCNPISGHATLYWYQQILGQGPKLLIQFQNNGVVDDSQLPKDRFSAERLKGVDSTLKIQPAKLEDSAVYLCASSPGLAGGSTGELFFGEGSRLTVL.

V gene TRBV11-2 combines with J gene TRBJ2-1; 9 bases agree with TRBD1. Trimming cost V 1 base and J 1 base; bases outside gene matches: 5. The CDR3 consists of 17 residues. Germline V lookup: CDR1 SGHAT, CDR2 FQNNGV. The CDR3 region is CASSLGLGTGSYNEQFF. The CDR3 DNA follows: TGTGCCAGCAGCTTAGGACTTGGGACAGGGTCCTACAATGAGCAGTTCTTC.